This record concerns one T cell receptor beta chain sequence. Time point meaning: blood 4 weeks post-SBRT, at nephrectomy. Treatment defined: 15 Gy SBRT to primary tumor, nephrectomy 4 weeks later. Nephrectomy followed 15 Gy stereotactic body radiation by 4 weeks. The tumor was a clear cell renal cell carcinoma. This entry is derived from a study of radiation and T cells in renal cell carcinoma. Trimming left V 5 bases short and J 1 base short, with 20 bases between. This CDR3 spans 17 amino acids. From germline, CDR1 is MDHEN and CDR2 SYDVKM. Method: immunoSEQ multiplex PCR; TCRdb's copy keeps in-frame clones and lacks some. Of about 83,000 clones in the sample, roughly 85% were seen once.

The TCR sequence derives from a woman aged 55-69 years with renal cell carcinoma. This chain uses TRBV28 with TRBJ1-2; D is ambiguous. The material sequenced was blood, taken from a patient whose treatment included radiotherapy and nephrectomy. CDR3 sequence: CASSPSSGPLFNYGYTF. For the CDR3, the DNA is TGTGCCAGCAGTCCCTCCTCAGGCCCCCTTTTTAACTATGGCTACACCTTC.